A single sample gave rise to the 5 T cell receptor beta chains below, sequenced in a study of CD8+ T cells in alopecia areata. Described treatment: oral pan-JAK inhibitor, 5-10 mg twice daily. RNA, once extracted, was reverse transcribed into cDNA for use as the sequencing template. Assay used: immunoSEQ multiplex PCR; TCRdb lists only in-frame clones, some missing. Here the sample spans 120,000 to 150,000 clones, about 88% being singletons. The sample was CD8+ T cells sorted from blood, taken at week 4, from a patient treated with tofacitinib. These receptors came from a human donor with alopecia areata.

For this clone: Distinct nucleotide sequences in the sample also encode this CDR3. The V and J genes are TRBV29-1 and TRBJ2-7; 7 bases fit TRBD1. CDR1 and CDR2 (germline): SQVTM, ANQGSEA. V gave up 2 bases and J gave up 4 bases; unmatched junction bases: 5. The CDR3 spans 13 residues. The CDR3 region has the DNA TGCAGCGTTGAATTGGACAGGCCTTACGAGCAGTACTTC. Amino acids: CSVELDRPYEQYF.

The chain joins TRBV5-1 to TRBJ2-1, with 9 bases identical to TRBD2. The germline CDR1 and CDR2 sequences are SGHRS and YFSETQ. The CDR3 length is 16 residues. The V gene end was trimmed by 1 base and the J gene end by 5 bases; junction bases not matched to a gene: 7. CDR3 sequence (DNA): TGCGCCAGCAGCTTGTGGGGGCCTAGCGGGGACAATGAGCAGTTCTTC. This gives the protein CASSLWGPSGDNEQFF.

V and J are TRBV27 and TRBJ2-7, with TRBD2 identical over 11 bases. There are 15 residues in the CDR3. Germline CDR1 reads MNHEY; CDR2 reads SMNVEV (reference sequence). V lost 5 bases, J lost 3 bases, and 6 bases stayed unmatched. The CDR3 sequence is CASSPIAGGYYEQYF. CDR3 DNA sequence: TGTGCCAGCAGTCCAATAGCGGGAGGGTACTACGAGCAGTACTTC.

A remark on this clone: This CDR3 is also generated by other DNA sequences in the sample. The V gene is TRBV27, the J gene TRBJ2-7, with D unclear. The germline V and J ends were trimmed by 5 bases and 3 bases, with 5 bases remaining between them. CDR1 and CDR2 from the germline V gene are MNHEY and SMNVEV (reference sequence). The CDR3 loop spans 11 amino acids. The CDR3 spells CASSLGYEQYF. CDR3 sequence (DNA): TGTGCCAGCAGTCTGGGCTACGAGCAGTACTTC.

The V gene is TRBV5-1, the J gene TRBJ1-2, with a possible D match to TRBD1 (5 bases). The CDR3 length is 16 residues. V was cut by 2 bases and J by 1 base, with 15 bases left in between. Germline CDR1 and CDR2: SGHRS and YFSETQ. The CDR3 is CASSFRGPRVNYGYTF. For the CDR3, the DNA is TGCGCCAGCAGCTTCCGGGGACCAAGAGTTAACTATGGCTACACCTTC. Combining the CDR3 with reference TRBV5-1 and TRBJ1-2 gives the whole variable domain KAGVTQTPRYLIKTRGQQVTLSCSPISGHRSVSWYQQTPGQGLQFLFEYFSETQRNKGNFPGRFSGRQFSNSRSEMNVSTLELGDSALYLCASSFRGPRVNYGYTFGSGTRLTVV.